The rows below give T cell receptor beta chains drawn from one sample of a study of T-cell memory formation after mild COVID-19. MiXCR, run by TCRdb on the 5' RACE reads, gives a single entry per CDR3 protein. The table has roughly 480,000 distinct CDR3 sequences, approximately 25% seen once. The sample was PBMCs or a T cell subset sorted from them (not recorded which). The receptors shown here come from an adult woman who had mild COVID-19 (a few samples of this study predate the infection). Cell type and time point are not known. Each CDR3 is given with its conserved first and last residue. D genes are given only for firm matches. Size tells how often a clone was seen (once, few, many) or the class of an expanded clone, and some rows leave it out.

. TRBJ2-1 . 11 TRBV7-9 TGTGCCAGCAGTCTTGGGAGTGGGCAGTTCTTC CASSLGSGQFF
. TRBJ1-6 . 14 TRBV5-1 TGCGCCAGCAGCTTCCCAGGGACGAATTCACCCCTCCACTTT CASSFPGTNSPLHF
. TRBJ2-6 . 17 TRBV20-1 TGCAGTGCTAGGGCCCGGACAGTAGGCTCTGGGGCCAACGTCCTGACTTTC CSARARTVGSGANVLTF
. TRBJ1-1 few 14 TRBV30 TGTGCCTGGAGTGTCCAATGGGGGTACACTGAAGCTTTCTTT CAWSVQWGYTEAFF
TRBD2 TRBJ2-1 few 18 TRBV4-3 TGCGCCAGCAGCCAAGACCCGGGACTAGCGGGAGATCGGCATGAGCAGTTCTTC CASSQDPGLAGDRHEQFF
TRBD1 TRBJ2-1 few 15 TRBV20-1 TGCAGTGCTAGAGTCCCCGGGACAGAGTACAATGAGCAGTTCTTC CSARVPGTEYNEQFF
TRBD1 TRBJ1-2 . 15 TRBV30 TGTGCCTGGAGTAGGGACAGGGAAGGGCTCTATGGCTACACCTTC CAWSRDREGLYGYTF
. TRBJ2-2 . 14 TRBV20-1 TGCAGTGCTAGAAAGCCTACCTTCACCGGGGAGCTGTTTTTT CSARKPTFTGELFF
. TRBJ2-7 few 13 TRBV20-1 TGCAGTGCGCGGGAATACAGCTCCTACGAGCAGTACTTC CSAREYSSYEQYF
TRBD2 TRBJ2-7 . 16 TRBV12-3/TRBV12-4 TGTGCCAGCAGTTTAGTGGCGGGAGTGTCCTCCTACGAGCAGTACTTC CASSLVAGVSSYEQYF
. TRBJ1-2 few 15 TRBV4-2 TGTGCCAGCAGCCAAGATCGGACACCCAACTATGGCTACACCTTC CASSQDRTPNYGYTF
TRBD2 TRBJ2-3 few 17 TRBV7-8 TGTGCCAGCAGTCCTACGATGGTAGCGGGGGGCTTAGAGACGCAGTATTTT CASSPTMVAGGLETQYF
. TRBJ1-2 few 14 TRBV5-1 TGCGCCAGCACCCTAAACCAGGGTACGAGTCTCTACACCTTC CASTLNQGTSLYTF
. TRBJ2-7 few 13 TRBV12-3/TRBV12-4 TGTGCCAGCAGTTTAGACAAGCCCTACGAGCAGTACTTC CASSLDKPYEQYF
. TRBJ2-1 . 13 TRBV14 TGTGCCAGCAGCCGGACTACAACCAATGAGCAGTTCTTC CASSRTTTNEQFF
TRBD2 TRBJ2-1 . 15 TRBV12-3/TRBV12-4 TGTGCCAGCAGTTTCGGGACTAGCGGGGGGCCGTGGCAGTTCTTC CASSFGTSGGPWQFF
TRBD1 TRBJ1-1 many 14 TRBV12-3/TRBV12-4 TGTGCCAGCAGTTGGGACAGGGTAAACACTGAAGCTTTCTTT CASSWDRVNTEAFF
. TRBJ1-3 once 13 TRBV29-1 TGCAGCGTTAGGGCAGCCTCTGGAAACACCATATATTTT CSVRAASGNTIYF
TRBD2 TRBJ2-3 few 16 TRBV7-2 TGTGCCAGCAGCCGGGGAGCGGGAGGGCCAGGAGATACGCAGTATTTT CASSRGAGGPGDTQYF
. TRBJ1-1 . 15 TRBV4-1 TGCGCCAGCAGCCAAGATTTGCTGGGAAACACTGAAGCTTTCTTT CASSQDLLGNTEAFF
TRBD2 TRBJ2-3 . 18 TRBV5-6 TGTGCCAGCAGCTTGCGGCTAGCGGGAGATTCTAGCACAGATACGCAGTATTTT CASSLRLAGDSSTDTQYF
. TRBJ1-1 . 13 TRBV11-2 TGTGCCAGCAGCGAGAGGTGGGGCACTGAAGCTTTCTTT CASSERWGTEAFF
. TRBJ1-1 . 14 TRBV5-1 TGCGCCAGCAGCTTGCCGGGGCTGAGCACTGAAGCTTTCTTT CASSLPGLSTEAFF
. TRBJ2-1 . 14 TRBV20-1 TGCAGTGCCGGCAAGAGTAGCAGGTCCGGGGAGCAGTTCTTC CSAGKSSRSGEQFF
. TRBJ1-1 . 14 TRBV12-3/TRBV12-4 TGTGCCAGCAGTTTGACGACTTTGAACACTGAAGCTTTCTTT CASSLTTLNTEAFF
. TRBJ2-1 . 12 TRBV6-5 TGTGCCAGCAGGACAGGGAGGCTTGAGCAGTTCTTC CASRTGRLEQFF
. TRBJ2-1 few 14 TRBV12-3/TRBV12-4 TGTGCCAGCACCCTACGTTCGGGGTACAATGAGCAGTTCTTC CASTLRSGYNEQFF
TRBD1 TRBJ1-1 few 15 TRBV18 TGTGCCAGCTCATCGGTCACAGGGGGTAACACTGAAGCTTTCTTT CASSSVTGGNTEAFF
. TRBJ2-7 few 14 TRBV18 TGTGCCAGCTCCAGGGGCGGGACGGTCTACGAGCAGTACTTC CASSRGGTVYEQYF
. TRBJ2-3 . 14 TRBV7-9 TGTGCCAGCAGCTTAGCGGAAGGGGGACCGACGCAGTATTTT CASSLAEGGPTQYF
TRBD2 TRBJ2-2 few 17 TRBV7-8 TGTGCCAGCAGCTTAGTAGGAGCGGGAGGGCCTGCCGGGGAGCTGTTTTTT CASSLVGAGGPAGELFF
. TRBJ2-7 few 13 TRBV28 TGTGCCAGCGGGACCTTACAATCGGGCGAGCAGTACTTC CASGTLQSGEQYF
TRBD1 TRBJ2-7 few 12 TRBV29-1 TGCAGCGTTGACGGGGACAGCTACGAGCAGTACTTC CSVDGDSYEQYF
TRBD1 TRBJ1-2 many 14 TRBV12-3/TRBV12-4 TGTGCCAGCATCCTTGGGACAGGAGGCTATGGCTACACCTTC CASILGTGGYGYTF
. TRBJ2-1 few 15 TRBV7-2 TGTGCCAGCAGCCCCAAGCGGTGGGGGAGCAATGAGCAGTTCTTC CASSPKRWGSNEQFF
TRBD1 TRBJ2-1 many 11 TRBV12-3/TRBV12-4 TGTGCCAGCAGTCGCAGGGGGGAGCAGTTCTTC CASSRRGEQFF
TRBD2 TRBJ2-3 . 15 TRBV6-5 TGTGCCAGCAGTTACCTAGCGGGGAGCACAGATACGCAGTATTTT CASSYLAGSTDTQYF
TRBD1 TRBJ2-3 few 17 TRBV4-1 TGCGCCAGCAGCCAAGCTGGGACAGCCTCTAGCACAGATACGCAGTATTTT CASSQAGTASSTDTQYF
. TRBJ1-6 . 15 TRBV10-3 TGTGCCATCAGTTTGGGGGCGGCGGATGATTCACCCCTCCACTTT CAISLGAADDSPLHF
. TRBJ1-1 . 15 TRBV6-6 TGTGCCAGCAGTTACGGTAGGAACGGGAACACTGAAGCTTTCTTT CASSYGRNGNTEAFF
TRBD2 TRBJ2-7 . 17 TRBV5-1 TGCGCCAGCAGCTGGACTAGCGGGAGGTTCGGGTCCTACGAGCAGTACTTC CASSWTSGRFGSYEQYF
TRBD2 TRBJ2-1 few 17 TRBV7-2 TGTGCCAGCAGCTTAACATCCCCCGGGACTAGCTCTAATGAGCAGTTCTTC CASSLTSPGTSSNEQFF
TRBD1 TRBJ2-7 . 16 TRBV27 TGTGCCAGCAGTCCTACCCCCGGGACAGACTCCTACGAGCAGTACTTC CASSPTPGTDSYEQYF
TRBD2 TRBJ2-2 few 16 TRBV19 TGTGCCAGTAGTAGTCGCGGGAGGGGGAACACCGGGGAGCTGTTTTTT CASSSRGRGNTGELFF
. TRBJ2-7 . 17 TRBV2 TGTGCCAGCAAACCTATTTCCGGGACACTTGGCTCCTACGAGCAGTACTTC CASKPISGTLGSYEQYF
. TRBJ2-7 few 13 TRBV6-5 TGTGCCAGCAGTTTCCCGTCCCTGGGGGAGCAGTACTTC CASSFPSLGEQYF
. TRBJ2-2 few 14 TRBV12-3/TRBV12-4 TGTGCCAGCAGTTTTTTGGGCCACACCGGGGAGCTGTTTTTT CASSFLGHTGELFF
. TRBJ1-1 . 14 TRBV30 TGTGCCTGGAGTGTACACAGGGTTGGCACTGAAGCTTTCTTT CAWSVHRVGTEAFF
TRBD2 TRBJ2-1 . 14 TRBV7-6 TGTGCCAGCAGCTTAGAGCGGGAGGGCCCTGGGAAGTTCTTC CASSLEREGPGKFF
. TRBJ2-1 few 14 TRBV5-1 TGCGCCAGCAGCCCGGCGGTCGGGTACAATGAGCAGTTCTTC CASSPAVGYNEQFF
. TRBJ2-7 many 14 TRBV20-1 TGCAGTGCTAGAGATCGATCTGGCGGGACCGAGCAGTACTTC CSARDRSGGTEQYF
. TRBJ2-7 . 11 TRBV29-1 TGCAGCGTTTTGCGTTCAGACGAGCAGTACTTC CSVLRSDEQYF
. TRBJ2-1 . 16 TRBV14 TGTGCCAGCAGCCAGGCCACAGGTTTGGGGTACAATGAGCAGTTCTTC CASSQATGLGYNEQFF
. TRBJ2-4 . 14 TRBV2 TGTGCCAACTCCCGCCTTCTAGCCAAAAACATTCAGTACTTC CANSRLLAKNIQYF
TRBD2 TRBJ2-2 . 17 TRBV9 TGTGCCAGCAGCGTCCAGGGGACTAGCGCGAACACCGGGGAGCTGTTTTTT CASSVQGTSANTGELFF